The rows below give T cell receptor beta chains drawn from one sample of a study of T cell responses to AZD1222 COVID-19 vaccine. Here immunoSEQ multiplex PCR was the method, and the copy in TCRdb shows in-frame clones only, minus some. Here the sample spans roughly 80,000 clones, about nine tenths being singletons. Sample: peripheral blood, taken 28 days after the second AZD1222 dose. The receptor source for this set is an adult who received the AZD1222 COVID-19 vaccine. The CDR3 runs from the conserved cysteine through the conserved F or W. Fields, in order: clone size, J gene, V gene, D gene, CDR3 protein, CDR3 DNA. The D gene is left open where the match is weak. Rows may omit the clone size; those that give it use once, few, many or a size class.

abundance: -
j_gene: TRBJ2-7
v_gene: TRBV5-1
d_gene: -
CDR3aa: CASSLGTAKTYEQYF
CDR3nt: TGCGCCAGCAGCTTGGGGACAGCCAAAACCTACGAGCAGTACTTC

abundance: -
j_gene: TRBJ1-2
v_gene: TRBV11-2
d_gene: -
CDR3aa: CASSLGPGKDRAGYTF
CDR3nt: TGTGCCAGCAGCTTAGGTCCCGGGAAGGATAGGGCGGGCTACACCTTC

abundance: once
j_gene: TRBJ2-5
v_gene: TRBV4-1
d_gene: -
CDR3aa: CASSQDTSKETQYF
CDR3nt: TGCGCCAGCAGCCAAGATACGTCGAAGGAGACCCAGTACTTC

abundance: once
j_gene: TRBJ2-7
v_gene: TRBV5-1
d_gene: TRBD1
CDR3aa: CASSPWGPGQGSGEQYF
CDR3nt: TGCGCCAGCAGCCCCTGGGGCCCGGGACAGGGGTCTGGAGAGCAGTACTTC

abundance: -
j_gene: TRBJ2-7
v_gene: TRBV4-2
d_gene: -
CDR3aa: CASSQAGRTYEQYF
CDR3nt: TGTGCCAGCAGCCAAGCAGGGCGTACCTACGAGCAGTACTTC

abundance: -
j_gene: TRBJ2-3
v_gene: TRBV12-3/TRBV12-4
d_gene: -
CDR3aa: CASSLTHEDTQYF
CDR3nt: TGTGCCAGCAGTTTAACCCACGAGGATACGCAGTATTTT

abundance: -
j_gene: TRBJ1-5
v_gene: TRBV5-8
d_gene: -
CDR3aa: CASRGRSNQPQHF
CDR3nt: TGTGCCAGCAGAGGGAGAAGCAATCAGCCCCAGCATTTT

abundance: -
j_gene: TRBJ2-7
v_gene: TRBV7-8
d_gene: TRBD2
CDR3aa: CASSALLAGGIYEQYF
CDR3nt: TGTGCCAGCAGCGCCCTACTAGCGGGAGGCATCTACGAGCAGTACTTC

abundance: -
j_gene: TRBJ1-1
v_gene: TRBV11-1
d_gene: -
CDR3aa: CASSPDEGRDNTEAFF
CDR3nt: TGTGCCAGCAGCCCCGACGAAGGGAGGGATAACACTGAAGCTTTCTTT

abundance: few
j_gene: TRBJ1-2
v_gene: TRBV12-3/TRBV12-4
d_gene: -
CDR3aa: CASTVDGHYGYTF
CDR3nt: TGTGCCAGCACCGTGGACGGACACTATGGCTACACCTTC

abundance: -
j_gene: TRBJ2-1
v_gene: TRBV12-3/TRBV12-4
d_gene: -
CDR3aa: CASRDNEQFF
CDR3nt: TGTGCCAGCAGGGACAATGAGCAGTTCTTC

abundance: -
j_gene: TRBJ2-7
v_gene: TRBV4-3
d_gene: TRBD2
CDR3aa: CASSMRLADSYEQYF
CDR3nt: TGCGCCAGCAGTATGAGACTAGCAGACTCCTACGAGCAGTACTTC

abundance: -
j_gene: TRBJ2-1
v_gene: TRBV7-9
d_gene: TRBD2
CDR3aa: CASSLASGRTHEQFF
CDR3nt: TGTGCCAGCAGCTTAGCTAGCGGGAGAACCCATGAGCAGTTCTTC

abundance: -
j_gene: TRBJ2-3
v_gene: TRBV3-1/TRBV3-2
d_gene: TRBD2
CDR3aa: CASSQGSGGREEYF
CDR3nt: TGTGCCAGCAGCCAAGGATCGGGGGGTCGTGAGGAGTATTTT

abundance: -
j_gene: TRBJ2-1
v_gene: TRBV7-3
d_gene: -
CDR3aa: CASSQGWRDGNEQFF
CDR3nt: TGTGCCAGCAGTCAAGGATGGCGGGATGGGAATGAGCAGTTCTTC

abundance: few
j_gene: TRBJ2-7
v_gene: TRBV7-9
d_gene: TRBD2
CDR3aa: CASNPTSGSYEQYF
CDR3nt: TGTGCCAGCAACCCGACTAGCGGGAGCTACGAGCAGTACTTC

abundance: -
j_gene: TRBJ1-3
v_gene: TRBV27
d_gene: -
CDR3aa: CASSLQGGAGNTIYF
CDR3nt: TGTGCCAGCAGTCTACAGGGTGGAGCAGGAAACACCATATATTTT

abundance: few
j_gene: TRBJ1-3
v_gene: TRBV7-6
d_gene: -
CDR3aa: CASSLAVNSGNTIYF
CDR3nt: TGTGCCAGCAGCTTGGCAGTCAACTCTGGAAACACCATATATTTT

abundance: -
j_gene: TRBJ1-1
v_gene: TRBV11-3
d_gene: -
CDR3aa: CASSGPYTEAFF
CDR3nt: TGTGCCAGCAGCGGGCCTTACACTGAAGCTTTCTTT

abundance: -
j_gene: TRBJ1-1
v_gene: TRBV4-1
d_gene: -
CDR3aa: CASSPFQRGTEAFF
CDR3nt: TGCGCCAGCAGCCCATTTCAAAGGGGCACTGAAGCTTTCTTT

abundance: -
j_gene: TRBJ2-7
v_gene: TRBV3-1/TRBV3-2
d_gene: -
CDR3aa: CASSQAADGAYEQYF
CDR3nt: TGTGCCAGCAGCCAAGCCGCGGACGGAGCCTACGAGCAGTACTTC

abundance: once
j_gene: TRBJ1-2
v_gene: TRBV2
d_gene: -
CDR3aa: CASSLGYYGYTF
CDR3nt: TGTGCCAGCAGTCTGGGGTACTATGGCTACACCTTC

abundance: -
j_gene: TRBJ2-7
v_gene: TRBV30
d_gene: TRBD2
CDR3aa: CAWSVGGSSYEQYF
CDR3nt: TGTGCCTGGAGCGTTGGCGGGAGCTCCTACGAGCAGTACTTC

abundance: -
j_gene: TRBJ2-7
v_gene: TRBV5-6
d_gene: -
CDR3aa: CASSWTGATYEQYF
CDR3nt: TGTGCCAGCAGCTGGACGGGGGCCACCTACGAGCAGTACTTC

abundance: -
j_gene: TRBJ1-2
v_gene: TRBV11-3
d_gene: TRBD1
CDR3aa: CASSSTGAPYFFTF
CDR3nt: TGTGCCAGCAGCTCGACAGGGGCGCCCTACTTCTTTACCTTC

abundance: -
j_gene: TRBJ2-7
v_gene: TRBV7-2
d_gene: -
CDR3aa: CASSLGGGSYEQYF
CDR3nt: TGTGCCAGCAGCTTAGGGGGCGGATCCTACGAGCAGTACTTC

abundance: -
j_gene: TRBJ2-1
v_gene: TRBV7-9
d_gene: -
CDR3aa: CASSPRIGQSEPNEQFF
CDR3nt: TGTGCCAGCAGCCCTAGGATCGGACAGTCAGAACCCAATGAGCAGTTCTTC

abundance: -
j_gene: TRBJ1-2
v_gene: TRBV27
d_gene: -
CDR3aa: CASSSESQGEYGYTF
CDR3nt: TGTGCCAGCAGCTCCGAAAGTCAAGGGGAATATGGCTACACCTTC

abundance: -
j_gene: TRBJ2-3
v_gene: TRBV9
d_gene: TRBD2
CDR3aa: CASRTSGVDTDTQYF
CDR3nt: TGTGCCAGCAGGACTAGCGGGGTAGACACAGATACGCAGTATTTT

abundance: -
j_gene: TRBJ1-1
v_gene: TRBV27
d_gene: -
CDR3aa: CASSLMWDTEAFF
CDR3nt: TGTGCCAGCAGTTTAATGTGGGACACTGAAGCTTTCTTT

abundance: -
j_gene: TRBJ2-7
v_gene: TRBV3-1/TRBV3-2
d_gene: TRBD1
CDR3aa: CASSPGGRSYEQYF
CDR3nt: TGTGCCAGCAGCCCAGGGGGCAGGTCCTACGAGCAGTACTTC

abundance: -
j_gene: TRBJ1-3
v_gene: TRBV27
d_gene: -
CDR3aa: CASSPRPGNTIYF
CDR3nt: TGTGCCAGCAGTCCCCGCCCTGGAAACACCATATATTTT

abundance: -
j_gene: TRBJ2-7
v_gene: TRBV5-1
d_gene: TRBD2
CDR3aa: CASSLAGSSYEQYF
CDR3nt: TGCGCCAGCTCCTTAGCGGGATCTTCCTACGAGCAGTACTTC

abundance: -
j_gene: TRBJ2-1
v_gene: TRBV5-6
d_gene: -
CDR3aa: CASSFPTPYNEQFF
CDR3nt: TGTGCCAGCAGCTTCCCGACCCCCTACAATGAGCAGTTCTTC

abundance: once
j_gene: TRBJ1-1
v_gene: TRBV10-3
d_gene: -
CDR3aa: CAISEVVQSTEAFF
CDR3nt: TGTGCCATCAGTGAAGTTGTCCAATCCACTGAAGCTTTCTTT

abundance: -
j_gene: TRBJ2-1
v_gene: TRBV6-5
d_gene: -
CDR3aa: CASSTGYNEQFF
CDR3nt: TGTGCCAGCAGTACAGGGTACAATGAGCAGTTCTTC

abundance: -
j_gene: TRBJ2-1
v_gene: TRBV12-3/TRBV12-4
d_gene: -
CDR3aa: CASRGVFNEQFF
CDR3nt: TGTGCCAGCAGGGGGGTCTTTAATGAGCAGTTCTTC

abundance: -
j_gene: TRBJ1-5
v_gene: TRBV5-6
d_gene: TRBD1
CDR3aa: CASSHRDRNQPQHF
CDR3nt: TGTGCCAGCAGCCACCGGGACAGAAATCAGCCCCAGCATTTT

abundance: -
j_gene: TRBJ2-1
v_gene: TRBV18
d_gene: TRBD1
CDR3aa: CASSPDRGYYNEQFF
CDR3nt: TGTGCCAGCTCACCAGACAGGGGGTACTACAATGAGCAGTTCTTC

abundance: -
j_gene: TRBJ2-4
v_gene: TRBV5-4
d_gene: TRBD2
CDR3aa: CASSSKTSGGDIQYF
CDR3nt: TGTGCCAGCAGCTCTAAGACTAGCGGGGGGGACATTCAGTACTTC

abundance: -
j_gene: TRBJ1-4
v_gene: TRBV7-9
d_gene: -
CDR3aa: CASSLVTANEKLFF
CDR3nt: TGTGCCAGCAGCTTAGTGACAGCTAATGAAAAACTGTTTTTT

abundance: -
j_gene: TRBJ2-7
v_gene: TRBV7-9
d_gene: -
CDR3aa: CASSFDSDEQYF
CDR3nt: TGTGCCAGCAGCTTTGACAGTGACGAGCAGTACTTC

abundance: once
j_gene: TRBJ1-2
v_gene: TRBV2
d_gene: -
CDR3aa: CASKRQENYGYTF
CDR3nt: TGTGCCAGCAAGCGACAAGAAAACTATGGCTACACCTTC

abundance: -
j_gene: TRBJ1-2
v_gene: TRBV6-5
d_gene: -
CDR3aa: CASLQEGEDYGYTF
CDR3nt: TGTGCCAGCCTCCAGGAGGGGGAGGACTATGGCTACACCTTC

abundance: once
j_gene: TRBJ2-1
v_gene: TRBV4-3
d_gene: -
CDR3aa: CASSQEPRGSGEGWNEQFF
CDR3nt: TGCGCCAGCAGCCAAGAACCCAGGGGTTCGGGGGAGGGATGGAATGAGCAGTTCTTC

abundance: -
j_gene: TRBJ2-5
v_gene: TRBV19
d_gene: -
CDR3aa: CASSGTSQETQYF
CDR3nt: TGTGCCAGTAGTGGAACTAGTCAAGAGACCCAGTACTTC

abundance: -
j_gene: TRBJ1-3
v_gene: TRBV28
d_gene: -
CDR3aa: CASSLGALGGNTIYF
CDR3nt: TGTGCCAGCAGTTTAGGCGCTTTGGGGGGAAACACCATATATTTT

abundance: -
j_gene: TRBJ2-3
v_gene: TRBV27
d_gene: -
CDR3aa: CASTMTASTDTQYF
CDR3nt: TGTGCCAGCACTATGACAGCTAGCACAGATACGCAGTATTTT

abundance: -
j_gene: TRBJ2-2
v_gene: TRBV19
d_gene: TRBD1
CDR3aa: CASSNEQGTGELFF
CDR3nt: TGTGCCAGTAGTAACGAACAGGGGACCGGGGAGCTGTTTTTT

abundance: -
j_gene: TRBJ2-7
v_gene: TRBV3-1/TRBV3-2
d_gene: TRBD1
CDR3aa: CASSQDRSLEQYF
CDR3nt: TGTGCCAGCAGCCAGGACAGGTCCCTCGAGCAGTACTTC

abundance: -
j_gene: TRBJ1-6
v_gene: TRBV2
d_gene: TRBD1
CDR3aa: CASRDRLGSPLHF
CDR3nt: TGTGCCAGCCGGGACAGACTAGGATCACCCCTCCACTTT

abundance: -
j_gene: TRBJ1-1
v_gene: TRBV19
d_gene: -
CDR3aa: CASSIVLLDSQAFF
CDR3nt: TGTGCCAGTAGTATAGTCCTACTCGACAGTCAAGCTTTCTTT

abundance: -
j_gene: TRBJ2-2
v_gene: TRBV5-1
d_gene: -
CDR3aa: CASSPTGSGAITGELFF
CDR3nt: TGCGCCAGCAGCCCCACGGGGTCGGGGGCGATCACCGGGGAGCTGTTTTTT

abundance: -
j_gene: TRBJ2-5
v_gene: TRBV29-1
d_gene: TRBD2
CDR3aa: CSVGGGGSGQETQYF
CDR3nt: TGCAGCGTTGGAGGCGGCGGGAGTGGTCAAGAGACCCAGTACTTC

abundance: -
j_gene: TRBJ1-5
v_gene: TRBV27
d_gene: -
CDR3aa: CASSLRDQPQHF
CDR3nt: TGTGCCAGCAGTCTCAGGGATCAGCCCCAGCATTTT

abundance: -
j_gene: TRBJ1-1
v_gene: TRBV7-9
d_gene: -
CDR3aa: CASSPYTSAFF
CDR3nt: TGTGCCAGCAGCCCTTATACGTCGGCTTTCTTT

abundance: -
j_gene: TRBJ1-1
v_gene: TRBV11-3
d_gene: -
CDR3aa: CASSLVRDTEAFF
CDR3nt: TGTGCCAGCAGCTTAGTCAGGGACACTGAAGCTTTCTTT

abundance: -
j_gene: TRBJ1-1
v_gene: TRBV5-1
d_gene: -
CDR3aa: CASSLGTATEAFF
CDR3nt: TGCGCCAGCAGCTTGGGGACAGCCACTGAAGCTTTCTTT

abundance: -
j_gene: TRBJ2-2
v_gene: TRBV5-6
d_gene: -
CDR3aa: CASSLGPLNTGELFF
CDR3nt: TGTGCCAGCAGCTTGGGACCGCTGAACACCGGGGAGCTGTTTTTT

abundance: -
j_gene: TRBJ1-2
v_gene: TRBV6-5
d_gene: -
CDR3aa: CASSYGGYGYTF
CDR3nt: TGTGCCAGCAGTTATGGGGGGTATGGCTACACCTTC